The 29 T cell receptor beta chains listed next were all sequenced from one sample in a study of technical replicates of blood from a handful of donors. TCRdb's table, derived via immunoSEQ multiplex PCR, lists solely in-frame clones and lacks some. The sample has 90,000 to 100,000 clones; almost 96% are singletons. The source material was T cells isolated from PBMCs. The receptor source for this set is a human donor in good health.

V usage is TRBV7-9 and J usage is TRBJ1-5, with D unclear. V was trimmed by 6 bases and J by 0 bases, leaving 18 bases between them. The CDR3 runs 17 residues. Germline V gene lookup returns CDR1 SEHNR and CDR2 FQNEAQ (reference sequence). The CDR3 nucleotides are TGTGCCAGCAGTCCAGAGGTCACCCCTTATAGCAATCAGCCCCAGCATTTT. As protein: CASSPEVTPYSNQPQHF.

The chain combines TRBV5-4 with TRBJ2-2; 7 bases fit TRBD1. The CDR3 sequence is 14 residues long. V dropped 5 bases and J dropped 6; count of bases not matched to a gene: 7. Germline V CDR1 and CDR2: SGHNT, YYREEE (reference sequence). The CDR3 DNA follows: TGTGCCAGCAGGCGAGACAGGGACCCCGGGGAGCTGTTTTTT. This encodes CASRRDRDPGELFF.

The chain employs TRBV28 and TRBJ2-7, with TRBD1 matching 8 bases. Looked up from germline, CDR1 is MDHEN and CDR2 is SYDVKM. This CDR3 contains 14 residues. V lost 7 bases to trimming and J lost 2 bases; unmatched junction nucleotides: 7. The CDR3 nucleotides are TGTGCCAGCACCGCGGGACAGGATCCCTACGAGCAGTACTTC. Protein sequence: CASTAGQDPYEQYF.

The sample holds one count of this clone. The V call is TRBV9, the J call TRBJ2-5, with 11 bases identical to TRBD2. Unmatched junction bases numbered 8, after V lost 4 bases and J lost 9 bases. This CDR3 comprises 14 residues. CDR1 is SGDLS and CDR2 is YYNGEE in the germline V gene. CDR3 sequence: CASSPATSGVPQYF. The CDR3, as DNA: TGTGCCAGCAGCCCAGCGACTAGCGGGGTGCCCCAGTACTTC.

CDR3 sequence: CASGGQVPGQFF. CDR3 nucleotides: TGTGCCAGCGGAGGACAGGTCCCGGGGCAGTTCTTC. The chain carries TRBV6-6 and TRBJ2-1; 7 bases are a match to TRBD1. CDR1 MNHNY and CDR2 SVGAGI come from the germline V gene (reference sequence). V gave up 8 bases and J gave up 12 bases; unmatched junction bases: 10. The CDR3 has 12 amino acids.

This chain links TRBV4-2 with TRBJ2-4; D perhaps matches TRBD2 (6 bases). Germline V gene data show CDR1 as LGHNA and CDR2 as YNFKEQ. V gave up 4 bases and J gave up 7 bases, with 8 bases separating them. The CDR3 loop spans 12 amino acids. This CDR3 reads CASSPAGNIQYF. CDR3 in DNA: TGTGCCAGCAGCCCCGCGGGGAACATTCAGTACTTC.

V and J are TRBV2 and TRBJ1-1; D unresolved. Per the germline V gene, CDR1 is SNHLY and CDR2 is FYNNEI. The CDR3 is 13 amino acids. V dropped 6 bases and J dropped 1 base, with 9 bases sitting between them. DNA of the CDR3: TGTGCCAGCAGGTTAGAGGGGAACACTGAAGCTTTCTTT. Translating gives CASRLEGNTEAFF.

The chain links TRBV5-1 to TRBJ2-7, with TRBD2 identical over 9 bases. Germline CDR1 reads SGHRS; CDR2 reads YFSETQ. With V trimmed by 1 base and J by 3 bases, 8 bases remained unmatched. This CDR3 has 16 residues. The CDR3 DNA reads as TGCGCCAGCAGCTTGTCTCGGACTAGCGAGGACTACGAGCAGTACTTC. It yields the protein CASSLSRTSEDYEQYF.

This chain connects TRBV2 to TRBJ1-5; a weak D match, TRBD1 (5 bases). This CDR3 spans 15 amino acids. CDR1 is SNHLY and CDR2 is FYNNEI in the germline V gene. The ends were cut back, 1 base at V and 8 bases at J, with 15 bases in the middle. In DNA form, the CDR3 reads TGTGCCAGCAGTGAAGGGGGCATCTCGGGGGAGCCCCAGCATTTT. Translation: CASSEGGISGEPQHF.

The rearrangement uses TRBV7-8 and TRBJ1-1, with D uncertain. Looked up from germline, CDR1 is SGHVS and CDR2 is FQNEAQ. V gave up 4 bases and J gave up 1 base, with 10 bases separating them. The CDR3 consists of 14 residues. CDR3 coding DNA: TGTGCCAGCAGCTCCGACATGGCGAACACTGAAGCTTTCTTT. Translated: CASSSDMANTEAFF.

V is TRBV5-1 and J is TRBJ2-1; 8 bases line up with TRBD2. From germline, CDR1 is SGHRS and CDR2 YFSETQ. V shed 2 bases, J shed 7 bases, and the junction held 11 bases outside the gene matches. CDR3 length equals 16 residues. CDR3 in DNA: TGCGCCAGCAGCTTTACCAGCGGGAGCTTCTCGAATGAGCAGTTCTTC. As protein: CASSFTSGSFSNEQFF.

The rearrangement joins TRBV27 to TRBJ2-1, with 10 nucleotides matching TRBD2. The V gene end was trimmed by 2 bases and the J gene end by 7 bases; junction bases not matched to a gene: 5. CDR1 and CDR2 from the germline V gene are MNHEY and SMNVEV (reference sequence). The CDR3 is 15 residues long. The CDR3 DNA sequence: TGTGCCAGCAGTTTAAGGCTAGCGGGGGTTAATGAGCAGTTCTTC. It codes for CASSLRLAGVNEQFF.

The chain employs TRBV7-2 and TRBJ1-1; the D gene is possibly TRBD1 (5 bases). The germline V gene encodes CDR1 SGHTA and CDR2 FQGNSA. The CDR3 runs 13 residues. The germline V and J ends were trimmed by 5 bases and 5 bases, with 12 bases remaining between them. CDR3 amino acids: CASSAGSLTEAFF. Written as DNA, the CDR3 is TGTGCCAGCAGCGCAGGGTCCCTTACTGAAGCTTTCTTT.

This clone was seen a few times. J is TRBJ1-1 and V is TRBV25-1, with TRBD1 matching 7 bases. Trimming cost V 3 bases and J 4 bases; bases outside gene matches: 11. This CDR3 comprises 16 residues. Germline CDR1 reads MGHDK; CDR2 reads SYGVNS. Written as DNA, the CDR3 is TGTGCCAGCAGTGACTTGGGACAGCTTTCTGGCACTGAAGCTTTCTTT. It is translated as CASSDLGQLSGTEAFF.

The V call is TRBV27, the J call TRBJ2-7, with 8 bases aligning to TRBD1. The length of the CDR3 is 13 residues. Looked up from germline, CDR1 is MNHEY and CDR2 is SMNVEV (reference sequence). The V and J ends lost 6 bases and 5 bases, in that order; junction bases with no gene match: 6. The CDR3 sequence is CASSSATGDEQYF. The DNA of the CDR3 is TGTGCCAGCAGCAGTGCGACAGGGGACGAGCAGTACTTC.

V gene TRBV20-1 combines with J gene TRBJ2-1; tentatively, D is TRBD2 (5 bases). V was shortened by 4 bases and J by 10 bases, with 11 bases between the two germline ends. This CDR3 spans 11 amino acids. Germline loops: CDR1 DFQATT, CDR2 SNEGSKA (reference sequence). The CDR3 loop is CSANILAEQFF. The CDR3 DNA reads TGCAGTGCTAACATCCTAGCAGAGCAGTTCTTC.

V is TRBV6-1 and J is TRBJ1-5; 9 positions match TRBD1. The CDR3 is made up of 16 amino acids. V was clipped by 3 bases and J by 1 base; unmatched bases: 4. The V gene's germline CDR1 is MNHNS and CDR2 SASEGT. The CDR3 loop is CASSEDRGVSNQPQHF. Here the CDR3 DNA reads TGTGCCAGCAGTGAGGACAGGGGCGTGAGCAATCAGCCCCAGCATTTT.

CDR3 sequence (DNA): TGTGCCAGCAGGGGGACAGGGGGCGGCCCTAGCTATGGCTACACCTTC. This translates into CASRGTGGGPSYGYTF. V is TRBV2 and J is TRBJ1-2; 12 bases match TRBD1. The V gene's germline CDR1 is SNHLY and CDR2 FYNNEI. The CDR3 contains 16 residues. V lost 6 bases and J lost 4; bases outside the gene matches: 9.

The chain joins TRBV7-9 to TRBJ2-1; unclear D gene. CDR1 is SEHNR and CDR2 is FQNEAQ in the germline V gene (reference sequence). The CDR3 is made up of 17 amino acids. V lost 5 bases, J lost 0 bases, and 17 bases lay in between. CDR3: CASSPPFRLSSYNEQFF. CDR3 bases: TGTGCCAGCAGCCCCCCCTTCCGCTTGAGCTCCTACAATGAGCAGTTCTTC.

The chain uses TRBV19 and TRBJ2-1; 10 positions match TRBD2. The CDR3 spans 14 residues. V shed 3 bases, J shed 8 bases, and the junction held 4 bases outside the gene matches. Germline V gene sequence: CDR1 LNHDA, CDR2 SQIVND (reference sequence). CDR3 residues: CASSIGAGGYEQFF. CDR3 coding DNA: TGTGCCAGTAGTATTGGAGCGGGGGGGTATGAGCAGTTCTTC.

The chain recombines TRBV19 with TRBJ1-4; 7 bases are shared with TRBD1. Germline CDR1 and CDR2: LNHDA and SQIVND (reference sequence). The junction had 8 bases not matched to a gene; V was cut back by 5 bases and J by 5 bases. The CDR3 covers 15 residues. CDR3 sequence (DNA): TGTGCCAGTAGTCAAGGGGGCCGGCAGAATGAAAAACTGTTTTTT. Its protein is CASSQGGRQNEKLFF. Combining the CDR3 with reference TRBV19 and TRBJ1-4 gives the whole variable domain DGGITQSPKYLFRKEGQNVTLSCEQNLNHDAMYWYRQDPGQGLRLIYYSQIVNDFQKGDIAEGYSVSREKKESFPLTVTSAQKNPTAFYLCASSQGGRQNEKLFFGSGTQLSVL.

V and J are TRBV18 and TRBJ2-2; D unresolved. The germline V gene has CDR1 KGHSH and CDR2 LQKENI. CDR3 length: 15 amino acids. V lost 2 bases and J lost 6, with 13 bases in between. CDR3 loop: CASSPEGRLSGELFF. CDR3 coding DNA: TGTGCCAGCTCACCAGAAGGCCGACTCTCCGGGGAGCTGTTTTTT.

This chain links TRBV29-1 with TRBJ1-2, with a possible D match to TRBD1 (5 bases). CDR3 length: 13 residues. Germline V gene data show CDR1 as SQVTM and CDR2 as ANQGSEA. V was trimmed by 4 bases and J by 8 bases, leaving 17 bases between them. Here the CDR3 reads CSVALQGVGGYTF. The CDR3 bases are TGCAGCGTTGCCCTTCAGGGTGTAGGGGGCTACACCTTC.

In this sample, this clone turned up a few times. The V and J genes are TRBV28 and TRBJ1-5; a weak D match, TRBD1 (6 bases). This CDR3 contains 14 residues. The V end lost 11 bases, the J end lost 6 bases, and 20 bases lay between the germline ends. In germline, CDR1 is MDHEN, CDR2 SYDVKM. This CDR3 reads CALNGGGSIQPQHF. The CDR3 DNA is TGTGCCCTTAATGGGGGGGGCTCGATTCAGCCCCAGCATTTT.

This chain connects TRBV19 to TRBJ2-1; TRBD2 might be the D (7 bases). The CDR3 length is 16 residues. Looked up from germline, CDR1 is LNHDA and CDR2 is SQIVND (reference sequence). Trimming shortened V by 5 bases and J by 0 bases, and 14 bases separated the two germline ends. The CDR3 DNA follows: TGTGCCAGTAGTGAGTGGGGGGGCAGCTCCTACAATGAGCAGTTCTTC. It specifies CASSEWGGSSYNEQFF.

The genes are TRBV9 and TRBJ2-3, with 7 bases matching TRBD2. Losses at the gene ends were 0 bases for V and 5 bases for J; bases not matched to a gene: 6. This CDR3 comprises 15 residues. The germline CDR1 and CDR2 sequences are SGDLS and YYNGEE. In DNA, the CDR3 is TGTGCCAGCAGCGTAGGGTCGGGGGGTAAAGATACGCAGTATTTT. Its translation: CASSVGSGGKDTQYF.

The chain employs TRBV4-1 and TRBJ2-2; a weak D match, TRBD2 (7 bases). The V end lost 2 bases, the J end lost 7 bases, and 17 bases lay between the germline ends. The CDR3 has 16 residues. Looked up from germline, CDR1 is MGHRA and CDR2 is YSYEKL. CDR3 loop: CASSQPWGGQDGELFF. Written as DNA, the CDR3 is TGCGCCAGCAGCCAACCGTGGGGGGGGCAGGACGGGGAGCTGTTTTTT.

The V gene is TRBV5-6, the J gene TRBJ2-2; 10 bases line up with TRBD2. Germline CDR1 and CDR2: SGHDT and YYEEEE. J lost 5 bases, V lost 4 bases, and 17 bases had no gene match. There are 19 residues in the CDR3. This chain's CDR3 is CASSMTRTSGAYRTGELFF. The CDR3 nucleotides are TGTGCCAGCAGCATGACAAGGACTAGCGGAGCGTATCGGACCGGGGAGCTGTTTTTT.

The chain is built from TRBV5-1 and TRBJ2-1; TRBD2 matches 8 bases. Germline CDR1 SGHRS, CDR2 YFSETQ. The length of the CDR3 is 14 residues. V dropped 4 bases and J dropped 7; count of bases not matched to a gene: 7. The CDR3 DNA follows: TGCGCCAGCAGCGACGGGACTAGTCGGAATGAGCAGTTCTTC. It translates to CASSDGTSRNEQFF.